The entry that follows covers one T cell receptor beta chain sequence. The antigen remains undetermined. V was trimmed by 5 bases and J by 3 bases, leaving 8 bases between them. The CDR3 totals 11 residues. CDR1 and CDR2 from the germline V gene are DFQATT and SNEGSKA (reference sequence). The source of the sample is a study of response to subunit inactivated influenza vaccine. Study-wide points: The authors proposed limited new T cell recruitment per seasonal influenza vaccination.

MiXCR, run by TCRdb on the RT-PCR reads, gives a single entry per CDR3 protein. The top ten hold around 12% of the sample, which has approximately 530,000 distinct CDR3 sequences, approximately 7.8% seen once. The TCR originated in a man aged 50 to 75 who received an inactivated influenza vaccine. The rearrangement joins TRBV20-1 to TRBJ2-7; D gene uncertain. Sequencing used PBMCs from blood, obtained about 23 months after vaccination. The CDR3 protein is CSADWGYEQYF. In nucleotides, the CDR3 is TGCAGTGCTGACTGGGGCTACGAGCAGTACTTC.